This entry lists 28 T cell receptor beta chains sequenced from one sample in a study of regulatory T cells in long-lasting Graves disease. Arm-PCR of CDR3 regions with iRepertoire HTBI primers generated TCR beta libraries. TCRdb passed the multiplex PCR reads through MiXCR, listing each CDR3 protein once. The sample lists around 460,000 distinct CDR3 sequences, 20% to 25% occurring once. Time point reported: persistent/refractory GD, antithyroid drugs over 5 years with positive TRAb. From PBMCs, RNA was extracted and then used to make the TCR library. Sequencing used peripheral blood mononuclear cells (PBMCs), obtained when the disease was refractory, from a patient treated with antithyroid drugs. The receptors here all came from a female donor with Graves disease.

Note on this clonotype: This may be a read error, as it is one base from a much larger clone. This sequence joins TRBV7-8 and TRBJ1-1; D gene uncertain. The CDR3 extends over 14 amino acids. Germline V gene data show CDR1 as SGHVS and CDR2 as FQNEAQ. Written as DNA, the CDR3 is TGTGCCAGCAGCGCCTTGGGAGCGAACGCTGAAGCTTTCTTT. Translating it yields CASSALGANAEAFF.

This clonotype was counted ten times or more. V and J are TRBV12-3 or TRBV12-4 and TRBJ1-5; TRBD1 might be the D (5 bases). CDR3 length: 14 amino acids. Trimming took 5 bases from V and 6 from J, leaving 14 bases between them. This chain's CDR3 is CASSPPGSSQPQHF. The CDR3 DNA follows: TGTGCCAGCAGTCCTCCAGGGAGTAGTCAGCCCCAGCATTTT.

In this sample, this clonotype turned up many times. CDR3 protein: CASGPGTVNTEAFF. The CDR3 nucleotides are TGTGCCAGCGGCCCCGGGACGGTGAACACTGAAGCTTTCTTT. The chain joins TRBV12-3 or TRBV12-4 to TRBJ1-1, with D possibly matching TRBD1 (5 bases). CDR3 size: 14 residues. Trimming stripped 8 bases from V and 0 bases from J, with 13 bases between.

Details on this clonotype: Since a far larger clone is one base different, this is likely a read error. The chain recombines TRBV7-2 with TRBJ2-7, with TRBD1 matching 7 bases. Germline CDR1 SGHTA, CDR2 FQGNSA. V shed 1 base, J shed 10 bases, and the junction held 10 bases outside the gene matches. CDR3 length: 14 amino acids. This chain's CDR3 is CASSLGAGTEAQYF. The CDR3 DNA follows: TGTGCCAGCAGCTTAGGGGCAGGGACAGAGGCCCAGTACTTC.

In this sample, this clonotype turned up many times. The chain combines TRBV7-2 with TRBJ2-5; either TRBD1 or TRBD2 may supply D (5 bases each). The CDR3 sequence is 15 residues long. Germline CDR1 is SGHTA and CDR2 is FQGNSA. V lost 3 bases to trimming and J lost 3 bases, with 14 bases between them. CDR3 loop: CASSFQIGTEETQYF. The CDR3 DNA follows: TGTGCCAGCAGCTTTCAGATAGGGACGGAAGAGACCCAGTACTTC.

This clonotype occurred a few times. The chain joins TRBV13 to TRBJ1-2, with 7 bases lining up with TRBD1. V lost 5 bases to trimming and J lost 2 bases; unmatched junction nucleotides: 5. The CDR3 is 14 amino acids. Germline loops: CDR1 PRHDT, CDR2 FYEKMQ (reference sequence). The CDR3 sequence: CASSTGQQNYGYTF. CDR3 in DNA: TGTGCCAGCAGCACGGGACAGCAAAACTATGGCTACACCTTC.

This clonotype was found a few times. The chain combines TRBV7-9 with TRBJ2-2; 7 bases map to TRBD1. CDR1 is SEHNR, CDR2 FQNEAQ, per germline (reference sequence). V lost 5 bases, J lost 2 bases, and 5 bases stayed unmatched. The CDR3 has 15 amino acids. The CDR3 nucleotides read TGTGCCAGCAGCACGACAGGGCGTAACACCGGGGAGCTGTTTTTT. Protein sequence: CASSTTGRNTGELFF. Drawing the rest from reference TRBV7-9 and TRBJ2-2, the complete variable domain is DTGVSQNPRHKITKRGQNVTFRCDPISEHNRLYWYRQTLGQGPEFLTYFQNEAQLEKSRLLSDRFSAERPKGSFSTLEIQRTEQGDSAMYLCASSTTGRNTGELFFGEGSRLTVL.

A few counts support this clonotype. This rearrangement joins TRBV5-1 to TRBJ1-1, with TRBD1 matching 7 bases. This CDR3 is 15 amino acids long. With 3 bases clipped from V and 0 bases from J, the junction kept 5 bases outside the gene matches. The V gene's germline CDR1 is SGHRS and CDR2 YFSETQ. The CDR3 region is CASSSKQGMNTEAFF. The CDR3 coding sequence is TGCGCCAGCAGCTCAAAACAGGGGATGAACACTGAAGCTTTCTTT.

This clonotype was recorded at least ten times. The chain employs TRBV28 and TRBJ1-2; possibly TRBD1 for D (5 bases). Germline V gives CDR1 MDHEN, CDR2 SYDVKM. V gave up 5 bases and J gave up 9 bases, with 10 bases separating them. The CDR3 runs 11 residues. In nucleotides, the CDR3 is TGTGCCAGCAGTGGGACCCGGAGCTACACCTTC. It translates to CASSGTRSYTF.

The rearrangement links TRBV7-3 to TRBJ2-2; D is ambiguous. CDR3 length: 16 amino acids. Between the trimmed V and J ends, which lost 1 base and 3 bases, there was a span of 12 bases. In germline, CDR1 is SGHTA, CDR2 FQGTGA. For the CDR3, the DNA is TGTGCCAGCAGCTTAAATATACTTCCTCACACCGGGGAGCTGTTTTTT. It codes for CASSLNILPHTGELFF.

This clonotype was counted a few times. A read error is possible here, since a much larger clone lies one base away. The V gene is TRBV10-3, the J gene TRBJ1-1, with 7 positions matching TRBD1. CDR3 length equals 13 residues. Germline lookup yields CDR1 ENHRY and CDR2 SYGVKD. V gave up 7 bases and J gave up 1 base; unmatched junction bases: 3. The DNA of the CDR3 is TGTGCCATCAAGGGGGCAGGGAACACTGAAGCTTTCTTT. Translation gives CAIKGAGNTEAFF.

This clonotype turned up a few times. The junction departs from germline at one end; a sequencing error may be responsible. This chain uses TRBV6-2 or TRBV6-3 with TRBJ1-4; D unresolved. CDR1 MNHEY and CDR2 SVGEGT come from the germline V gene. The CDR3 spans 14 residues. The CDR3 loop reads CATKILRNNGKLFF. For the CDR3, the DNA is TGTGCCACCAAAATCTTACGGAATAATGGAAAACTGTTTTTT.

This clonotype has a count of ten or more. The CDR3 loop is CASSNLLWDTEAFF. The CDR3 region has the DNA TGTGCCAGCAGTAACCTTCTATGGGACACTGAAGCTTTCTTT. The chain couples TRBV2 to TRBJ1-1; no clear D gene. V was shortened by 5 bases and J by 3 bases, with 13 bases between the two germline ends. In germline, CDR1 is SNHLY, CDR2 FYNNEI. The CDR3 totals 14 residues.

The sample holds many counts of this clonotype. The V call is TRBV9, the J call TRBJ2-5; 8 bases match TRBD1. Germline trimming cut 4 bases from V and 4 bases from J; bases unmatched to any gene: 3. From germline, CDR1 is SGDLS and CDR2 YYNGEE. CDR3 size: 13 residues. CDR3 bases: TGTGCCAGCAGCCAGGGGACAGGAGAGACCCAGTACTTC. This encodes CASSQGTGETQYF. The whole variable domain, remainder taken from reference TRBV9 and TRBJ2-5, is DSGVTQTPKHLITATGQRVTLRCSPRSGDLSVYWYQQSLDQGLQFLIQYYNGEERAKGNILERFSAQQFPDLHSELNLSSLELGDSALYFCASSQGTGETQYFGPGTRLLVL.

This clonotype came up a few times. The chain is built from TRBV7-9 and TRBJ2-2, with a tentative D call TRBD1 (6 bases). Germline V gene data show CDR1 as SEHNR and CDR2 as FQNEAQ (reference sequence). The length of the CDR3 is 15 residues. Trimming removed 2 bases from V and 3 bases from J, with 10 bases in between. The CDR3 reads CASSLYRADTGELFF. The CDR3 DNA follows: TGTGCCAGCAGCTTATACAGGGCAGACACCGGGGAGCTGTTTTTT.

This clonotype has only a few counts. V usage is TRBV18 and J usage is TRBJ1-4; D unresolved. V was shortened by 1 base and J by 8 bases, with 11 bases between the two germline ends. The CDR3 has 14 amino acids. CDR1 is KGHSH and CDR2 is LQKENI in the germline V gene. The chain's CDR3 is CASSPRGMGEKLFF. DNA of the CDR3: TGTGCCAGCTCACCACGAGGGATGGGGGAAAAACTGTTTTTT.

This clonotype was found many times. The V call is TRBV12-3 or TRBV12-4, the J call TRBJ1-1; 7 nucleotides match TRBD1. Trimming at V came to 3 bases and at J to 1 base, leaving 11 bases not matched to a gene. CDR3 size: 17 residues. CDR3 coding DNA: TGTGCCAGCAGTTTCGCGCAGGGGGGATTTAAGAACACTGAAGCTTTCTTT. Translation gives CASSFAQGGFKNTEAFF.

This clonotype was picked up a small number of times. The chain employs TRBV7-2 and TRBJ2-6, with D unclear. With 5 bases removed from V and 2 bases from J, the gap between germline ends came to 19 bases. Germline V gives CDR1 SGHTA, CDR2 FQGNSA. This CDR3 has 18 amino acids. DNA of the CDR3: TGTGCCAGCAGCCCTGGATGGGGTGAAGACCCTGGGGCCAACGTCCTGACTTTC. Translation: CASSPGWGEDPGANVLTF.

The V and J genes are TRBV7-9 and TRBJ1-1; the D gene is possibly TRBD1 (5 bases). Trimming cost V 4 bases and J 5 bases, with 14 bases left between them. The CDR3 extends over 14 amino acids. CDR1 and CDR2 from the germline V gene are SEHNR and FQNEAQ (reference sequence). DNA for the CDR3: TGTGCCAGCAGCTCGAGGACATTTTTTACTGAAGCTTTCTTT. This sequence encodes CASSSRTFFTEAFF.

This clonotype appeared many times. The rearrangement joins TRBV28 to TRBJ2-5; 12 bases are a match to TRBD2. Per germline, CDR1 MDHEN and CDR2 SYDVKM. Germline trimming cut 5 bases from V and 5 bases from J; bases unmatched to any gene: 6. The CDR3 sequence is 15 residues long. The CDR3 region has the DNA TGTGCCAGCAGTCCCGGACTAGCGGGAAGGGAGACCCAGTACTTC. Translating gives CASSPGLAGRETQYF.

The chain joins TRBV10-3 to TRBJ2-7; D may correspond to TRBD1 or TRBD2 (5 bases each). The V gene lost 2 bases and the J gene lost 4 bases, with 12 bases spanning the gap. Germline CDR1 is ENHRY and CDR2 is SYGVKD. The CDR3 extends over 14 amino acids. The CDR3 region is CAISEPGARYEQYF. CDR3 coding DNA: TGTGCCATCAGTGAGCCCGGGGCCAGATACGAGCAGTACTTC.

The CDR3 region has the DNA TGCGCCAGCAGCCCCACACTGGGGGCCGGGGGGGGCGAGCAGTACTTC. This translates into CASSPTLGAGGGEQYF. This chain links TRBV5-1 with TRBJ2-7, with TRBD2 matching over 8 bases. Germline V gene lookup returns CDR1 SGHRS and CDR2 YFSETQ. V trimming: 4 bases; J trimming: 6 bases; junction bases outside the gene matches: 15. The CDR3 runs to 16 residues.

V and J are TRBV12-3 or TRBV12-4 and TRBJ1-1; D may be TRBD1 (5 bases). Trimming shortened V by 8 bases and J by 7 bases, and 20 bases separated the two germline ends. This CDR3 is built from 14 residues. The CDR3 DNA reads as TGTGCCAGCGGAAGGGACGGGGCTGACATTGAAGCTTTCTTT. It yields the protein CASGRDGADIEAFF.

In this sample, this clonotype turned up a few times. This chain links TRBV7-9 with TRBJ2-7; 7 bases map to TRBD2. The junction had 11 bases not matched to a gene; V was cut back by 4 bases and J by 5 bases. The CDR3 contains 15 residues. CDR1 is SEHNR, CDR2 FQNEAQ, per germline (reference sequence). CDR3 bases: TGTGCCAGCAGCTCCCAGGGAGGGGTGAGAGACGAGCAGTACTTC. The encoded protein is CASSSQGGVRDEQYF.

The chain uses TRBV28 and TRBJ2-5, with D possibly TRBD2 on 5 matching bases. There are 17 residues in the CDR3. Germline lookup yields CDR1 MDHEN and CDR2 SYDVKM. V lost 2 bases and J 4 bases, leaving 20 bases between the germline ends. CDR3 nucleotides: TGTGCCAGCAGTTTAGAGGGCAGTAAAGGACGTGGAGAGACCCAGTACTTC. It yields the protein CASSLEGSKGRGETQYF.

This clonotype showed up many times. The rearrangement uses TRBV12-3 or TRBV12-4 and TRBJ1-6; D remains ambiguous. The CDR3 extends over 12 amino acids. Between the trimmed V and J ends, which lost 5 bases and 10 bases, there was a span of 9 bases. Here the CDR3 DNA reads TGTGCCAGCAGTCAACAGAAGTCACCCCTCCACTTT. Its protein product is CASSQQKSPLHF.

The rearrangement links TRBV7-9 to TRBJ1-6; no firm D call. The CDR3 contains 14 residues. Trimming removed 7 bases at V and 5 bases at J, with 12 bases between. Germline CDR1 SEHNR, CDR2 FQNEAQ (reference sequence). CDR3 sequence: CASTPGLNNSPLHF. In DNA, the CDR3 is TGTGCCAGCACCCCTGGACTGAATAATTCACCCCTCCACTTT.

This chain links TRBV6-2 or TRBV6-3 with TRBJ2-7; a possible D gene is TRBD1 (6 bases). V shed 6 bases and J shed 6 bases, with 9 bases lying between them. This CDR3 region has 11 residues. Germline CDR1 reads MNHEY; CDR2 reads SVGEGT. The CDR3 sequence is CASRDSGEQYF. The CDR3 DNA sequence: TGTGCCAGCAGGGACAGCGGCGAGCAGTACTTC.